This TCR beta chain emerged from a study of cytomegalovirus exposure and HLA in healthy donors. Study results and limitations: What a later analysis reportedly showed was that an Asian-associated ancestry cluster had fewer N-insertions than the approximately 700-donor mean. Presence/absence analyses treated sequencing depth as roughly uniform across donors. Under in vitro conditions, a few CMV-associated chains were confirmed as specific for CMV antigens.

Primers included in the PCR were 60 Vbeta and 13 Jbeta primers. Clones were read by immunoSEQ multiplex PCR, and TCRdb kept only the in-frame ones, dropping some. The sample contains tens of thousands of clones, around three quarters of which appear only once. This clone showed up just a few times. What it binds is not known. Despite likely unrecorded immune exposures, the donors were nominally healthy at the time of sampling. Trimming left V 8 bases short and J 4 bases short, with 12 bases between. CDR1 and CDR2 (germline): SGDLS, YYNGEE. The CDR3 is 12 amino acids. Source material: PBMCs. This chain connects TRBV9 to TRBJ1-2; possibly TRBD1 for D (5 bases). The TCR sequence derives from a woman in her twenties or thirties in good health and CMV-seronegative. The chain's CDR3 is CASGGDGYGYTF. Here the CDR3 DNA reads TGTGCCAGTGGGGGGGATGGCTATGGCTACACCTTC.